Following are 27 T cell receptor beta chains from one sample sequenced in a study of identical twins. TCRdb reprocessed the 5' RACE reads with MiXCR, giving one entry per CDR3 protein. The sample has about 790,000 distinct CDR3 sequences; about 20% are singletons. These data also featured in a second study, about T cells expressing NK-cell markers.

The sequenced sample consisted of PBMCs. The receptors were gathered from a woman between 18 and 30 years old in good health.

This clonotype is a singleton in its sample. V is TRBV11-2 and J is TRBJ2-7; D remains ambiguous. The CDR3 consists of 14 residues. CDR1 and CDR2 (germline): SGHAT, FQNNGV. V lost 1 base, J lost 5 bases, and 12 bases lay in between. CDR3: CASSLAGPPNEQYF. The CDR3 coding sequence is TGTGCCAGCAGCTTAGCTGGACCACCAAACGAGCAGTACTTC.

The chain is built from TRBV12-3 or TRBV12-4 and TRBJ2-1; D is possibly TRBD1 or TRBD2 (6 bases each). CDR3 length: 13 amino acids. V was pared by 5 bases and J by 9 bases, with 14 bases between. The CDR3: CASSTGGRGEQFF. The CDR3 region has the DNA TGTGCCAGCAGTACCGGGGGCCGGGGTGAGCAGTTCTTC.

This clonotype came up a few times. This chain joins TRBV7-9 and TRBJ2-7, with D unclear. This CDR3 is 13 amino acids long. V was shortened by 3 bases and J by 1 base, with 7 bases between the two germline ends. Germline lookup yields CDR1 SEHNR and CDR2 FQNEAQ (reference sequence). The CDR3 region is CASSFLKSYEQYF. CDR3 sequence (DNA): TGTGCCAGCAGCTTTTTGAAATCCTACGAGCAGTACTTC.

This clonotype was detected only a few times. The chain joins TRBV30 to TRBJ2-5, with D perhaps TRBD1 or TRBD2 (6 bases each). Trimming removed 5 bases from V and 1 base from J, with 14 bases in between. This CDR3 spans 14 amino acids. CDR1 is GTSNPN, CDR2 SVGIG, per germline (reference sequence). The CDR3 DNA reads TGTGCCTGGTCCCTAGGAGGGGGCCAAGAGACCCAGTACTTC. Translating gives CAWSLGGGQETQYF.

In its sample, this clonotype was seen a few times. The chain links TRBV20-1 to TRBJ2-7; 8 bases line up with TRBD1. Germline V gene sequence: CDR1 DFQATT, CDR2 SNEGSKA (reference sequence). The CDR3 loop spans 12 amino acids. With 2 bases clipped from V and 5 bases from J, the junction kept 2 bases outside the gene matches. The CDR3 spells CSARTDRDEQYF. The CDR3 DNA reads as TGCAGTGCTAGAACGGACAGGGACGAGCAGTACTTC.

The chain is built from TRBV6-2 or TRBV6-3 and TRBJ2-7; D remains unclear. Trimming pared 3 bases from V and 5 bases from J, leaving 8 bases between. From germline, CDR1 is MNHEY and CDR2 SVGEGT. This CDR3 spans 12 amino acids. CDR3 sequence (DNA): TGTGCCAGCAGTTATCGGTCGGACGAGCAGTACTTC. This encodes CASSYRSDEQYF.

The rearrangement joins TRBV29-1 to TRBJ1-1; D is perhaps TRBD1 (6 bases). The CDR3 sequence is 14 residues long. Per germline, CDR1 SQVTM and CDR2 ANQGSEA. Trimming removed 5 bases from V and 1 base from J, with 14 bases in between. The CDR3 region is CSVWGGQRNTEAFF. In DNA form, the CDR3 reads TGCAGCGTTTGGGGCGGACAGAGGAACACTGAAGCTTTCTTT. The whole variable domain, remainder taken from reference TRBV29-1 and TRBJ1-1, is SAVISQKPSRDICQRGTSLTIQCQVDSQVTMMFWYRQQPGQSLTLIATANQGSEATYESGFVIDKFPISRPNLTFSTLTVSNMSPEDSSIYLCSVWGGQRNTEAFFGQGTRLTVV.

This chain joins TRBV5-1 and TRBJ2-3, with unresolved D. This CDR3 spans 14 amino acids. CDR1 SGHRS and CDR2 YFSETQ come from the germline V gene. Trimming left V 2 bases short and J 2 bases short, with 9 bases between. The CDR3 DNA is TGCGCCAGCAGCTTCAAATCATACACAGATACGCAGTATTTT. Protein sequence: CASSFKSYTDTQYF.

This clonotype has only a few counts. The chain joins TRBV11-2 to TRBJ1-6; perhaps TRBD1 as D (5 bases). V lost 0 bases and J lost 10, with 13 bases in between. The CDR3 is 15 residues long. Germline CDR1 reads SGHAT; CDR2 reads FQNNGV. The chain's CDR3 is CASSLDWGRRSPLHF. CDR3 nucleotides: TGTGCCAGCAGCTTAGATTGGGGGAGGCGATCACCCCTCCACTTT.

Many counts were recorded for this clonotype. The genes are TRBV12-5 and TRBJ2-1; TRBD2 agrees at 10 bases. Germline V CDR1 and CDR2: LGHNT, FRNRAP. This CDR3 contains 15 residues. Trimming at V came to 5 bases and at J to 4 bases, leaving 5 bases not matched to a gene. CDR3 sequence (DNA): TGTGCTAGTGGTCCGACTAGCGGGCTTTACAATGAGCAGTTCTTC. Protein product: CASGPTSGLYNEQFF.

The gene calls are TRBV20-1 and TRBJ1-3; D not certain. CDR3 length: 13 amino acids. V lost 0 bases and J 0 bases, leaving 3 bases between the germline ends. The germline V gene has CDR1 DFQATT and CDR2 SNEGSKA (reference sequence). CDR3 region: CSAREASGNTIYF. Written as DNA, the CDR3 is TGCAGTGCTAGAGAGGCCTCTGGAAACACCATATATTTT.

The V call is TRBV27, the J call TRBJ1-1; no clear D. The CDR3 sequence is 15 residues long. V lost 3 bases and J 6 bases, leaving 17 bases between the germline ends. Per the germline V gene, CDR1 is MNHEY and CDR2 is SMNVEV (reference sequence). CDR3 protein: CASSFNPEGRAEAFF. The CDR3 DNA reads TGTGCCAGCAGTTTTAATCCCGAAGGAAGGGCTGAAGCTTTCTTT.

CDR3 in amino acids: CASSFRSKNIQYF. As DNA, the CDR3 is TGTGCCAGCAGTTTTCGTTCCAAAAACATTCAGTACTTC. The rearrangement uses TRBV12-3 or TRBV12-4 and TRBJ2-4; D remains unclear. The length of the CDR3 is 13 residues. V was clipped by 3 bases and J by 2 bases, with 5 bases between them.

The chain carries TRBV10-3 and TRBJ1-1, with TRBD1 identical over 7 bases. V was clipped by 10 bases and J by 5 bases; unmatched bases: 13. Germline-derived CDR1 and CDR2 are ENHRY and SYGVKD. CDR3 length: 14 residues. CDR3 protein: CATLRAGGETEAFF. In nucleotides, the CDR3 is TGTGCCACCTTAAGGGCAGGGGGAGAGACTGAAGCTTTCTTT.

There are a few counts of this clonotype. The chain recombines TRBV12-3 or TRBV12-4 with TRBJ1-2; 9 bases map to TRBD1. The CDR3 has 17 amino acids. V was clipped by 8 bases and J by 4 bases; unmatched bases: 17. The CDR3 region is CASVDRDRDFVGYGYTF. The CDR3 DNA sequence: TGTGCCAGCGTAGACCGGGACAGGGACTTTGTAGGCTATGGCTACACCTTC.

This clonotype turned up a few times. This rearrangement joins TRBV20-1 to TRBJ2-2; maybe TRBD2 (7 bases). CDR1 and CDR2 from the germline V gene are DFQATT and SNEGSKA (reference sequence). V was pared by 3 bases and J by 3 bases, with 14 bases between. This CDR3 has 15 amino acids. The CDR3 here is CSAREGGAHTGELFF. The CDR3 nucleotides are TGCAGTGCTAGGGAGGGGGGGGCACACACCGGGGAGCTGTTTTTT.

This clonotype was recorded a few times. V gene TRBV7-2 combines with J gene TRBJ1-2; 10 nucleotides match TRBD1. J lost 1 base, V lost 7 bases, and 6 bases had no gene match. The CDR3 spans 15 residues. Per germline, CDR1 SGHTA and CDR2 FQGNSA. CDR3 sequence reads: CASTRQGARNYGYTF. CDR3 nucleotides: TGTGCCAGCACCCGACAGGGGGCACGTAACTATGGCTACACCTTC.

The chain links TRBV2 to TRBJ2-2, with 9 bases matching TRBD2. V lost 4 bases, J lost 5 bases, and 14 bases stayed unmatched. From germline, CDR1 is SNHLY and CDR2 FYNNEI. CDR3 length: 18 amino acids. CDR3 sequence: CASSGPSGKNPGTGELFF. The CDR3 nucleotides read TGTGCCAGCAGTGGACCTAGCGGGAAAAATCCCGGGACCGGGGAGCTGTTTTTT.

This clonotype was seen only a few times. The chain joins TRBV6-5 to TRBJ2-1; no reliable D call. This CDR3 contains 15 residues. Between the trimmed V and J ends, which lost 2 bases and 2 bases, there was a span of 10 bases. CDR1 MNHEY and CDR2 SVGAGI come from the germline V gene. This CDR3 reads CASSYGQTPYNEQFF. For the CDR3, the DNA is TGTGCCAGCAGTTACGGGCAGACTCCCTACAATGAGCAGTTCTTC.

This rearrangement joins TRBV10-2 to TRBJ1-1; D is unclear. The V and J ends lost 5 bases and 2 bases respectively, with 12 bases between them. The CDR3 spans 14 residues. CDR1 WSHSY and CDR2 SAAADI come from the germline V gene. CDR3 nucleotides: TGCGCCAGCAGTCGTGGTGCTGTAAACACTGAAGCTTTCTTT. This sequence encodes CASSRGAVNTEAFF.

The table lists this clonotype with a few counts. This chain uses TRBV7-2 with TRBJ2-3; 11 bases map to TRBD2. The CDR3 runs 17 residues. V trimming: 4 bases; J trimming: 0 bases; junction bases outside the gene matches: 6. CDR1 and CDR2 (germline): SGHTA, FQGNSA. CDR3 nucleotide sequence: TGTGCCAGCAGCTACCGGACTAGCGGGTTGAGCACAGATACGCAGTATTTT. Its protein product is CASSYRTSGLSTDTQYF.

The rearrangement links TRBV29-1 to TRBJ2-7; the D gene could be TRBD1 or TRBD2 (5 bases each). Germline CDR1 is SQVTM and CDR2 is ANQGSEA. CDR3 size: 16 residues. Between the trimmed V and J ends, which lost 8 bases and 5 bases, there was a span of 28 bases. The CDR3, as DNA: TGCAGCCCCCGTTGCCGCTTCGTTGGGGCGAGGGACGAGCAGTACTTC. It is translated as CSPRCRFVGARDEQYF.

Ten or more counts support this clonotype. The chain is built from TRBV10-3 and TRBJ2-3; D gene unclear. CDR1 ENHRY and CDR2 SYGVKD come from the germline V gene. This CDR3 has 13 residues. V was cut by 4 bases and J by 2 bases, with 7 bases left in between. CDR3 residues: CAISGGTTDTQYF. DNA for the CDR3: TGTGCCATCAGTGGCGGCACCACAGATACGCAGTATTTT.

V and J are TRBV20-1 and TRBJ2-2; D is tentatively TRBD1 or TRBD2 (5 bases each). V was trimmed by 8 bases and J by 1 base, leaving 14 bases between them. Germline CDR1 DFQATT, CDR2 SNEGSKA (reference sequence). The CDR3 runs to 14 residues. The CDR3 sequence: CSLAGTENTGELFF. Here the CDR3 DNA reads TGCAGTCTGGCCGGGACGGAGAACACCGGGGAGCTGTTTTTT.

This clonotype was observed a few times. The chain links TRBV28 to TRBJ2-5, with 8 bases identical to TRBD1. CDR1 and CDR2 from the germline V gene are MDHEN and SYDVKM. V dropped 8 bases and J dropped 6; count of bases not matched to a gene: 8. There are 13 residues in the CDR3. For the CDR3, the DNA is TGTGCCAGCTTCGACAGGGGAGTAAAGACCCAGTACTTC. This codes for CASFDRGVKTQYF.

This clonotype was counted at least ten times. The V and J genes are TRBV12-3 or TRBV12-4 and TRBJ2-2, with 13 bases identical to TRBD2. The CDR3 contains 16 residues. J lost 3 bases, V lost 6 bases, and 4 bases had no gene match. The CDR3 spells CASRLTSGRYTGELFF. The CDR3 DNA sequence: TGTGCCAGCAGACTGACTAGCGGGAGGTACACCGGGGAGCTGTTTTTT.

This clonotype has ten or more counts. The chain is built from TRBV5-6 and TRBJ1-5; no reliable D call. V lost 2 bases to trimming and J lost 5 bases, with 14 bases between them. The CDR3 covers 15 residues. The germline gives CDR1 SGHDT, CDR2 YYEEEE. CDR3 region: CASSLGSVNHQPQHF. The CDR3 nucleotides read TGTGCCAGCAGCTTAGGGTCGGTGAATCATCAGCCCCAGCATTTT.